The subject of this entry is one TCR beta chain. What it binds is not known. The data were produced by immunoSEQ multiplex PCR, yet TCRdb's version contains in-frame clones alone and is incomplete. The sample has 65,000 to 80,000 clones; roughly 90% are singletons. Repertoires were sampled repeatedly during chemoradiotherapy. The data belong to a study of chemoradiotherapy in HPV16-positive cancers. Study summary: A couple of HPV16-positive patients' cells yielded candidate HPV-specific clones and common motifs. Findings and caveats of the study: Non-HPV-specific T cells did not expand in tumors during treatment, whereas candidate HPV-specific clones and E7-related motifs did.

V dropped 4 bases and J dropped 2 bases, with 12 bases sitting between them. Germline V lookup: CDR1 SEHNR, CDR2 FQNEAQ (reference sequence). CDR3 length: 16 amino acids. This chain uses TRBV7-9 with TRBJ1-6; D unresolved. This TCR was recovered from a human donor with HPV-associated anogenital cancer. Sequenced here: blood, sampled from a patient who underwent chemoradiotherapy. CDR3 protein: CASSSQTITYNSPLHF. The CDR3 DNA reads as TGTGCCAGCAGCTCGCAGACAATTACCTATAATTCACCCCTCCACTTT.